The sequence of this TCR beta chain was determined in a study of post-analysis software for immune sequencing data. Study-level findings and limits: Relative to controls, patients had five TRBV segments at higher frequency, with TRBV5-6, TRBV5-1 and TRBV20-1 among these. Controls significantly exceeded multiple sclerosis patients in normalized Chao1 diversity.

The V gene lost 6 bases and the J gene lost 1 base, with 17 bases spanning the gap. The CDR3 is made up of 16 amino acids. In germline, CDR1 is KGHDR, CDR2 SFDVKD. TCR beta libraries were prepared from cDNA with unique molecular identifiers. A population of about 0.95 to 11 million T cells gave rise to around 530,000 cDNA molecules. TCRdb used MiXCR to reprocess the PCR reads, holding one entry per CDR3 protein. The sample lists 750,000 to 950,000 distinct CDR3 sequences; 53% were seen once. Comment on this clonotype: What it binds is not known.

The sequenced sample was blood. V and J are TRBV24-1 and TRBJ2-5; a weak D match, TRBD1 (7 bases). This clonotype was sampled from a girl under 18 with multiple sclerosis. CDR3 region: CATSPGGTVTQETQYF. As DNA, the CDR3 is TGTGCCACCAGTCCCGGCGGGACAGTCACCCAAGAGACCCAGTACTTC.